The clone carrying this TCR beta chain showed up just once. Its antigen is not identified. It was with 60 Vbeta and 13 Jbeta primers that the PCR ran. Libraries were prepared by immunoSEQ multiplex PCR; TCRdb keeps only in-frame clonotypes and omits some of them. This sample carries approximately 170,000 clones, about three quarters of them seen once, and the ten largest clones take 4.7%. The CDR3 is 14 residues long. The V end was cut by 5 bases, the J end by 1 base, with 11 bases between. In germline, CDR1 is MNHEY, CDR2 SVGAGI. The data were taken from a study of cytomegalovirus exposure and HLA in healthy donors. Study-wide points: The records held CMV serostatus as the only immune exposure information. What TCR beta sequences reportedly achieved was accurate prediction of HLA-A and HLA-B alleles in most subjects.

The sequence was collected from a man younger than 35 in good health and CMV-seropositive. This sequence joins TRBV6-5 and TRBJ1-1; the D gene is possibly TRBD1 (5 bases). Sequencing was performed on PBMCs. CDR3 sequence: CASSGDFKNTEAFF. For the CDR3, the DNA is TGTGCCAGCAGTGGGGACTTCAAGAACACTGAAGCTTTCTTT.